Below are 20 T cell receptor beta chains sequenced from a single sample in a study of OX40 agonist ivuxolimab in advanced cancers. TCRdb's table, derived via immunoSEQ multiplex PCR, lists solely in-frame clones and lacks some. Here the sample spans 85,000 to 90,000 clones, approximately 85% being singletons. This specimen consisted of CD4+ or CD8+ T cells sorted from blood, obtained in a trial of the OX40 agonist ivuxolimab. These receptors originate from an adult with an advanced solid tumor such as melanoma, head and neck, liver or kidney cancer.

J is TRBJ2-2 and V is TRBV18, with D tentatively TRBD2 (6 bases). The CDR3 covers 17 residues. Germline CDR1 KGHSH, CDR2 LQKENI. Trimming shortened V by 4 bases and J by 1 base, and 16 bases separated the two germline ends. CDR3 in DNA: TGTGCCAGCTCACTACTATCGGGACTCCTGAACACCGGGGAGCTGTTTTTT. Residues: CASSLLSGLLNTGELFF.

The rearrangement links TRBV19 to TRBJ2-3; D tentatively fits TRBD1 or TRBD2 (5 bases each). Germline assignment: CDR1 LNHDA and CDR2 SQIVND (reference sequence). V was clipped by 6 bases and J by 6 bases, with 13 bases between them. This CDR3 is built from 13 residues. CDR3 nucleotide sequence: TGTGCCAGTAGCCGGGGCCCGCCCGATACGCAGTATTTT. It is translated as CASSRGPPDTQYF. The full variable domain, rest sourced from reference TRBV19 and TRBJ2-3, is DGGITQSPKYLFRKEGQNVTLSCEQNLNHDAMYWYRQDPGQGLRLIYYSQIVNDFQKGDIAEGYSVSREKKESFPLTVTSAQKNPTAFYLCASSRGPPDTQYFGPGTRLTVL.

The V gene is TRBV6-6, the J gene TRBJ2-7; D ambiguous. V gave up 2 bases and J gave up 2 bases, with 10 bases separating them. This CDR3 contains 14 residues. Germline V lookup: CDR1 MNHNY, CDR2 SVGAGI (reference sequence). The CDR3 DNA sequence: TGTGCCAGCAGTTACCCCCAGACGCCCTACGAGCAGTACGTC. Translating it yields CASSYPQTPYEQYV.

The rearrangement joins TRBV28 to TRBJ1-1; D is unresolved. The ends were cut back, 7 bases at V and 6 bases at J, with 12 bases in the middle. The CDR3 is 12 amino acids. Looked up from germline, CDR1 is MDHEN and CDR2 is SYDVKM. The chain's CDR3 is CASTARVAEAFF. In DNA form, the CDR3 reads TGTGCCAGCACCGCGCGGGTGGCTGAAGCTTTCTTT.

The chain uses TRBV28 and TRBJ2-7; TRBD2 matches at 11 bases. The CDR3 is 18 residues long. CDR1 MDHEN and CDR2 SYDVKM come from the germline V gene. Trimming at V came to 6 bases and at J to 3 bases, leaving 16 bases not matched to a gene. CDR3 bases: TGTGCCAGCAGCTCCGCCGGGACTAGCGGCAGTGGGCGCTACGAGCAGTACTTC. Translation: CASSSAGTSGSGRYEQYF.

CDR3 in amino acids: CASSLISGGRQPQHF. CDR3 nucleotides: TGCGCCAGCAGCCTAATTTCCGGAGGACGTCAGCCCCAGCATTTT. The rearrangement uses TRBV4-1 and TRBJ1-5; no firm D call. Trimming took off 4 bases at V and 6 bases at J, with 16 bases between the two ends. This CDR3 has 15 amino acids. Germline assignment: CDR1 MGHRA and CDR2 YSYEKL.

This clone came up a few times. The rearrangement uses TRBV28 and TRBJ1-1, with D unresolved. This CDR3 has 11 amino acids. Germline lookup yields CDR1 MDHEN and CDR2 SYDVKM. Trimming pared 7 bases from V and 0 bases from J, leaving 3 bases between. Here the CDR3 reads CASILNTEAFF. CDR3 DNA sequence: TGTGCCAGCATCTTGAACACTGAAGCTTTCTTT.

The chain carries TRBV28 and TRBJ1-4, with D perhaps matching TRBD1 (5 bases). The V end was cut by 5 bases, the J end by 4 bases, with 14 bases between. The germline CDR1 and CDR2 sequences are MDHEN and SYDVKM. This CDR3 is 15 amino acids long. The CDR3 region is CASSPLGGFNEKLFF. CDR3 in DNA: TGTGCCAGCAGTCCCCTCGGGGGGTTTAATGAAAAACTGTTTTTT.

V and J are TRBV4-3 and TRBJ2-7, with TRBD2 as a possible D gene (5 bases). The CDR3 spans 15 residues. V was clipped by 4 bases and J by 3 bases, with 16 bases between them. From germline, CDR1 is LGHNA and CDR2 YSLEER. CDR3 DNA: TGCGCCAGCAGCCCAGGACTGTTCGGGCTCTACGAGCAGTACTTC. Translation gives CASSPGLFGLYEQYF.

This clone was counted only a few times. The chain carries TRBV7-8 and TRBJ2-7; D is ambiguous. Germline CDR1 is SGHVS and CDR2 is FQNEAQ. The CDR3 covers 14 residues. Trimming pared 5 bases from V and 9 bases from J, leaving 20 bases between. The CDR3 is CASSDRAAQFGQYV. The CDR3 DNA reads as TGTGCCAGCAGCGACCGGGCGGCCCAGTTTGGGCAGTACGTC.

The J gene is TRBJ2-3, the V gene TRBV28; D may be TRBD1 (6 bases). Germline-derived CDR1 and CDR2 are MDHEN and SYDVKM. The CDR3 is 16 residues long. V was cut by 6 bases and J by 1 base, with 17 bases left in between. CDR3 residues: CASSSHTGPRTDTQYF. The CDR3 DNA is TGTGCCAGCAGCTCACATACAGGGCCCCGCACAGATACGCAGTATTTT.

The gene calls are TRBV29-1 and TRBJ2-1; D might be TRBD1 (6 bases). The CDR3 has 15 amino acids. Germline V gene lookup returns CDR1 SQVTM and CDR2 ANQGSEA. Trimming took off 3 bases at V and 10 bases at J, with 22 bases between the two ends. CDR3 sequence: CSVESRQGHYGEQFF. The CDR3 nucleotides read TGCAGCGTTGAGAGTAGGCAGGGGCACTACGGGGAGCAGTTCTTC.

This clone has a handful of counts. This chain uses TRBV29-1 with TRBJ2-5; the match to TRBD1 covers 7 bases. Germline V gives CDR1 SQVTM, CDR2 ANQGSEA. The CDR3 loop spans 13 amino acids. With 4 bases clipped from V and 5 bases from J, the junction kept 7 bases outside the gene matches. CDR3 nucleotides: TGCAGCGTTGTCACCACAGGGGATGAGACCCAGTACTTC. Translation: CSVVTTGDETQYF.

The J gene is TRBJ2-1, the V gene TRBV4-2, with TRBD2 matching over 11 bases. Germline CDR1 LGHNA, CDR2 YNFKEQ. The CDR3 loop spans 17 amino acids. Trimming took 0 bases from V and 2 from J; bases not matched to a gene: 3. The CDR3 sequence: CASSQELAGAAYNEQFF. CDR3 sequence (DNA): TGTGCCAGCAGCCAAGAACTAGCGGGGGCCGCCTACAATGAGCAGTTCTTC.

The chain couples TRBV7-2 to TRBJ1-4; 9 nucleotides line up with TRBD1. The CDR3 is 15 amino acids. The V segment lost 2 bases and the J segment 7 bases; nucleotides outside the gene matches: 5. Germline lookup yields CDR1 SGHTA and CDR2 FQGNSA. The CDR3 nucleotides read TGTGCCAGCAGCTTATTGGGACAGGGTCGTGAAAAACTGTTTTTT. The encoded protein is CASSLLGQGREKLFF.

J is TRBJ1-2 and V is TRBV28; possible D gene TRBD1, 6 bases. This CDR3 is built from 14 residues. Deletions cut 6 bases from V and 4 bases from J, with 15 bases between. Germline CDR1 reads MDHEN; CDR2 reads SYDVKM. The CDR3 nucleotides are TGTGCCAGCAGCGACTTCAGGGGTCTCTATGGCTACACCTTC. Translating gives CASSDFRGLYGYTF.

This chain uses TRBV4-2 with TRBJ2-5, with 11 bases aligning to TRBD1. The CDR3 length is 15 residues. Germline V gene sequence: CDR1 LGHNA, CDR2 YNFKEQ. V shed 0 bases, J shed 7 bases, and the junction held 4 bases outside the gene matches. CDR3 residues: CASSQDEGQGGTQYF. CDR3 nucleotide sequence: TGTGCCAGCAGCCAAGATGAGGGACAGGGGGGGACCCAGTACTTC.

The chain links TRBV5-1 to TRBJ2-5; perhaps TRBD2 as D (6 bases). The CDR3 length is 15 residues. The V end lost 1 base, the J end lost 1 base, and 11 bases lay between the germline ends. CDR1 is SGHRS, CDR2 YFSETQ, per germline. As DNA, the CDR3 is TGCGCCAGCAGCTTGTTCGCGGGACCCCAAGAGACCCAGTACTTC. Its translation is CASSLFAGPQETQYF.

This chain's CDR3 is CASGQGALGETQYF. CDR3 nucleotides: TGTGCTAGTGGACAGGGGGCGCTTGGGGAGACCCAGTACTTC. This chain uses TRBV12-5 with TRBJ2-5; 9 bases agree with TRBD1. CDR3 size: 14 residues. The germline V gene has CDR1 LGHNT and CDR2 FRNRAP. Unmatched junction bases numbered 7, after V lost 6 bases and J lost 5 bases.

The J gene is TRBJ2-1, the V gene TRBV25-1; D is unclear. CDR1 and CDR2 from the germline V gene are MGHDK and SYGVNS. Trimming pared 0 bases from V and 5 bases from J, leaving 8 bases between. The CDR3 is 14 residues long. The CDR3 DNA reads TGTGCCAGCAGTGAATACGCCCGAAACAATGAGCAGTTCTTC. This translates into CASSEYARNNEQFF.